This TCR beta chain is from a study of cytomegalovirus exposure and HLA in healthy donors. Repertoires were generated with immunoSEQ multiplex PCR, while TCRdb's copy carries only in-frame clones and drops some. This sample yields about 200,000 clones, of which 80% to 85% are seen a single time; about 1.2% belongs to the top ten. This clone was observed a single time. V was cut by 8 bases and J by 5 bases, with 12 bases left in between. Germline-derived CDR1 and CDR2 are MNHEY and SVGAGI. CDR3 length equals 12 residues. Sequencing was done on a sample of PBMCs. The chain links TRBV6-5 to TRBJ2-5; D gene uncertain. The source is a woman between 25 and 40 years old in good health and CMV-seronegative. The CDR3 nucleotides are TGTGCCAGCGCCCCAAGGCGGGAGACCCAGTACTTC. Translation gives CASAPRRETQYF.